The 21 T cell receptor beta chains below were found in one sample sequenced in a study of CD8+ T cells in alopecia areata. Once RNA had been extracted, it was reverse transcribed into cDNA to act as the sequencing template. Assay: immunoSEQ multiplex PCR; the TCRdb copy retains only in-frame clones and omits some. Counted here are about 150,000 clones, 62% occurring once; the ten biggest clones make up 36%. What was sequenced was CD8+ T cells sorted from blood. Receptors were obtained from a human donor in good health.

This clone is categorized as hyperexpanded (1% or more). The rearrangement uses TRBV10-2 and TRBJ1-2, with no clear D. CDR1 is WSHSY, CDR2 SAAADI, per germline. This CDR3 comprises 14 residues. Trimming took 0 bases from V and 5 from J, leaving 10 bases between them. The CDR3 loop is CASSESSDVYGYTF. The CDR3, as DNA: TGCGCCAGCAGTGAGTCGAGCGATGTATATGGCTACACCTTC.

This rearrangement joins TRBV6-1 to TRBJ2-5, with D unresolved. The CDR3 sequence is 14 residues long. CDR1 and CDR2 from the germline V gene are MNHNS and SASEGT. Trimming pared 1 base from V and 5 bases from J, leaving 11 bases between. CDR3 coding DNA: TGTGCCAGCAGTGAAGTCCTGGATGACGAGACCCAGTACTTC. It specifies CASSEVLDDETQYF.

There are a few counts of this clone. The genes are TRBV19 and TRBJ2-7; no clear D gene. The CDR3 runs 13 residues. Trimming stripped 10 bases from V and 2 bases from J, with 15 bases between. From germline, CDR1 is LNHDA and CDR2 SQIVND (reference sequence). CDR3 coding DNA: TGTGCCACGTCTTTAAACGCGGCCTACGAGCAGTACTTC. It is translated as CATSLNAAYEQYF.

The V call is TRBV29-1, the J call TRBJ2-1, with TRBD2 matching over 14 bases. V shed 7 bases and J 7 bases; nucleotides not matched to a gene: 6. Looked up from germline, CDR1 is SQVTM and CDR2 is ANQGSEA. CDR3 size: 14 residues. The CDR3 DNA is TGCAGCGCCGGCGGGACTAGCGGGAGAAATGAGCAGTTCTTC. Translating gives CSAGGTSGRNEQFF.

The rearrangement uses TRBV28 and TRBJ2-3; 9 positions match TRBD2. CDR3 size: 14 residues. CDR1 is MDHEN and CDR2 is SYDVKM in the germline V gene. V lost 5 bases, J lost 4 bases, and 4 bases stayed unmatched. Written as DNA, the CDR3 is TGTGCCAGCAGTCCGACTAGCGGTGCAGATACGCAGTATTTT. Translating gives CASSPTSGADTQYF.

The chain employs TRBV29-1 and TRBJ1-1; 7 nucleotides match TRBD1. Germline V lookup: CDR1 SQVTM, CDR2 ANQGSEA. CDR3 length equals 13 residues. The V gene end was trimmed by 6 bases and the J gene end by 0 bases; junction bases not matched to a gene: 4. DNA for the CDR3: TGCAGCGTACCGGGACAGATGAACACTGAAGCTTTCTTT. Translation: CSVPGQMNTEAFF.

This clone was counted between two and nine times. The rearrangement joins TRBV19 to TRBJ1-5; D gene unclear. The CDR3 consists of 12 residues. V lost 5 bases to trimming and J lost 4 bases, with 6 bases between them. In germline, CDR1 is LNHDA, CDR2 SQIVND (reference sequence). DNA for the CDR3: TGTGCCAGTAGTCCCGGGAATCAGCCCCAGCATTTT. Encoded protein: CASSPGNQPQHF.

This clone was counted a few times. The rearrangement links TRBV5-1 to TRBJ2-1; TRBD2 aligns across 12 bases. With 7 bases clipped from V and 0 bases from J, the junction kept 11 bases outside the gene matches. Germline V gives CDR1 SGHRS, CDR2 YFSETQ. There are 18 residues in the CDR3. The CDR3: CASASLAGGPSSYNEQFF. CDR3 sequence (DNA): TGCGCCAGCGCCTCACTAGCGGGAGGACCGAGCTCCTACAATGAGCAGTTCTTC.

This clone was seen a handful of times. This sequence joins TRBV27 and TRBJ2-7, with a weak D call TRBD1 (5 bases). CDR3 length: 13 amino acids. V was trimmed by 4 bases and J by 4 bases, leaving 11 bases between them. Germline V gives CDR1 MNHEY, CDR2 SMNVEV (reference sequence). CDR3 in DNA: TGTGCCAGCAGTTCCGCAGGGTGGTACGAGCAGTACTTC. This codes for CASSSAGWYEQYF.

This chain uses TRBV27 with TRBJ1-2; 9 bases fit TRBD1. CDR1 is MNHEY and CDR2 is SMNVEV in the germline V gene (reference sequence). The length of the CDR3 is 13 residues. Trimming at V came to 4 bases and at J to 3 bases, leaving 0 bases not matched to a gene. CDR3 sequence: CASSWDRDYGYTF. Written as DNA, the CDR3 is TGTGCCAGCAGTTGGGACAGGGACTATGGCTACACCTTC.

The chain is built from TRBV4-2 and TRBJ2-1; D gene ambiguous. The CDR3 extends over 15 amino acids. V was shortened by 1 base and J by 13 bases, with 20 bases between the two germline ends. Germline assignment: CDR1 LGHNA and CDR2 YNFKEQ. CDR3 nucleotide sequence: TGTGCCAGCAGCCAAGTCCCCCTCTTCCAAGAAAGTCAGTTCTTC. This gives the protein CASSQVPLFQESQFF.

The chain combines TRBV27 with TRBJ1-1; weak D call: TRBD1 (6 bases). This CDR3 contains 14 residues. Germline assignment: CDR1 MNHEY and CDR2 SMNVEV (reference sequence). V lost 0 bases, J lost 5 bases, and 10 bases lay in between. This CDR3 is CASSLSGGRTEAFF. The CDR3 coding sequence is TGTGCCAGCAGTTTATCGGGGGGCCGGACTGAAGCTTTCTTT.

This clone was observed a few times. The chain carries TRBV7-9 and TRBJ2-7; 9 nucleotides align to TRBD1. J was trimmed by 7 bases and V by 5 bases; bases with no gene match: 15. Looked up from germline, CDR1 is SEHNR and CDR2 is FQNEAQ (reference sequence). The CDR3 is made up of 16 amino acids. For the CDR3, the DNA is TGTGCCAGCAGCACATCACCGGGACAGGGTTCTGGTGAGCAGTACTTC. Translation: CASSTSPGQGSGEQYF.

The CDR3 DNA reads TGTGCCAGCAGTGTGGGGATCGAGTACAATGAGCAGTTCTTC. This translates into CASSVGIEYNEQFF. V usage is TRBV25-1 and J usage is TRBJ2-1, with D unresolved. Trimming stripped 4 bases from V and 4 bases from J, with 11 bases between. This CDR3 region has 14 residues. Germline assignment: CDR1 MGHDK and CDR2 SYGVNS.

This clone turned up a few times. This chain uses TRBV29-1 with TRBJ2-5; D perhaps matches TRBD1 (5 bases). CDR1 SQVTM and CDR2 ANQGSEA come from the germline V gene. The CDR3 is made up of 10 amino acids. Trimming removed 2 bases from V and 10 bases from J, with 8 bases in between. The CDR3 DNA reads TGCAGCGTTGAATCTGACAGCCAGTACTTC. This gives the protein CSVESDSQYF. The full variable domain, rest sourced from reference TRBV29-1 and TRBJ2-5, is SAVISQKPSRDICQRGTSLTIQCQVDSQVTMMFWYRQQPGQSLTLIATANQGSEATYESGFVIDKFPISRPNLTFSTLTVSNMSPEDSSIYLCSVESDSQYFGPGTRLLVL.

This clone has just a few counts. CDR3 sequence (DNA): TGTGCCAGCAGTGAAACGACGGCGTATGGCTACACCTTC. As protein: CASSETTAYGYTF. The rearrangement links TRBV25-1 to TRBJ1-2; no reliable D call. Germline values: CDR1 MGHDK, CDR2 SYGVNS. Trimming left V 2 bases short and J 5 bases short, with 9 bases between. The CDR3 totals 13 residues.

The V gene is TRBV28, the J gene TRBJ2-2, with no clear D. Looked up from germline, CDR1 is MDHEN and CDR2 is SYDVKM. Trimming removed 3 bases at V and 4 bases at J, with 3 bases between. The CDR3 is made up of 12 amino acids. CDR3 bases: TGTGCCAGCAGTTTCTCCACCGGGGAGCTGTTTTTT. Protein product: CASSFSTGELFF.

The chain has TRBV4-1 and TRBJ2-1, with D tentatively TRBD2 (7 bases). The germline V gene has CDR1 MGHRA and CDR2 YSYEKL. V was cut by 4 bases and J by 1 base, with 23 bases left in between. The CDR3 is 19 residues long. This CDR3 is CASSPPLAGQGGSYNEQFF. CDR3 sequence (DNA): TGCGCCAGCAGCCCCCCCTTAGCGGGCCAAGGGGGTTCCTACAATGAGCAGTTCTTC.

V and J are TRBV27 and TRBJ1-1, with D maybe TRBD1 (6 bases). The V gene's germline CDR1 is MNHEY and CDR2 SMNVEV (reference sequence). The CDR3 covers 13 residues. Trimming cost V 3 bases and J 4 bases, with 9 bases left between them. The CDR3 loop is CASSFQGTTEAFF. DNA for the CDR3: TGTGCCAGCAGTTTCCAGGGGACCACTGAAGCTTTCTTT.

The rearrangement uses TRBV5-6 and TRBJ2-7; 9 positions match TRBD2. The V gene's germline CDR1 is SGHDT and CDR2 YYEEEE. The CDR3 length is 14 residues. V shed 4 bases and J 3 bases; nucleotides not matched to a gene: 5. The CDR3 DNA is TGTGCCAGCAGCGACGGACTAGCGAGCTACGAGCAGTACTTC. This encodes CASSDGLASYEQYF. The full variable domain, rest sourced from reference TRBV5-6 and TRBJ2-7, is DAGVTQSPTHLIKTRGQQVTLRCSPKSGHDTVSWYQQALGQGPQFIFQYYEEEERQRGNFPDRFSGHQFPNYSSELNVNALLLGDSALYLCASSDGLASYEQYFGPGTRLTVT.

This chain uses TRBV29-1 with TRBJ1-1, with 7 bases fitting TRBD1. Trimming took 4 bases from V and 6 from J; bases not matched to a gene: 5. This CDR3 contains 12 residues. The V gene's germline CDR1 is SQVTM and CDR2 ANQGSEA. The CDR3 is CSVGPDRAEAFF. The DNA of the CDR3 is TGCAGCGTTGGGCCAGACAGGGCTGAAGCTTTCTTT.